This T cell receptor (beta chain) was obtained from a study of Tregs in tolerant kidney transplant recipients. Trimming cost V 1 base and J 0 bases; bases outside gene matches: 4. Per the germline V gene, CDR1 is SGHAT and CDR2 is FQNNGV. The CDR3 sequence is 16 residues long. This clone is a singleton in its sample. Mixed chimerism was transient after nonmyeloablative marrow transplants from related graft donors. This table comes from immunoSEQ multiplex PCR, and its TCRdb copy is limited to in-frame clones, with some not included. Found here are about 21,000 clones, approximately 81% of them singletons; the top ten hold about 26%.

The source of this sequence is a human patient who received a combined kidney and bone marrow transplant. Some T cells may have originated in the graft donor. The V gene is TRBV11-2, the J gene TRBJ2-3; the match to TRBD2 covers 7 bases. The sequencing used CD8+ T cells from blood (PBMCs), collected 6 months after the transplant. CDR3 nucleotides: TGTGCCAGCAGCTTAGTAGCGGGCACTAGCACAGATACGCAGTATTTT. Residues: CASSLVAGTSTDTQYF.